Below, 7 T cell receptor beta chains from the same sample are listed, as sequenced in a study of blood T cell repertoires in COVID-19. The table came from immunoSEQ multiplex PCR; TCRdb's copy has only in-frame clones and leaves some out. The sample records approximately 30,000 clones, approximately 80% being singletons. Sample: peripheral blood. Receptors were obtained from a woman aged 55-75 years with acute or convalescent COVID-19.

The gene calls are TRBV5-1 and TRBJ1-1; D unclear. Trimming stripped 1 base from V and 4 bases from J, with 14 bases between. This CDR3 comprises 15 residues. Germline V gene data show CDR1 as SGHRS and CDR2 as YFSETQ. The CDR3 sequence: CASSLFGESSTEAFF. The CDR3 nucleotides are TGCGCCAGCAGCTTGTTTGGGGAGTCGTCCACTGAAGCTTTCTTT.

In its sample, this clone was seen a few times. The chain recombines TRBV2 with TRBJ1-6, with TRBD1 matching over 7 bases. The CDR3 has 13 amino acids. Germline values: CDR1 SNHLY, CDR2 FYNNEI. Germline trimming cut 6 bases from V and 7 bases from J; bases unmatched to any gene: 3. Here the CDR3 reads CASSRGWNSPLHF. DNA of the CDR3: TGTGCCAGCAGCAGGGGGTGGAATTCACCCCTCCACTTT.

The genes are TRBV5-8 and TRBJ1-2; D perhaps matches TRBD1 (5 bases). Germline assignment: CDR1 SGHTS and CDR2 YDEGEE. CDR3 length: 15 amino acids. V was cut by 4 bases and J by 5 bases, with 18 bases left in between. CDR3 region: CASSPGTSRGYGYTF. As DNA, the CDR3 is TGTGCCAGCAGCCCCGGGACTTCCCGGGGATATGGCTACACCTTC.

CDR3 coding DNA: TGTGCCAGCAGCCCCGCCGGAGGGTATGGCTACACCTTC. It yields the protein CASSPAGGYGYTF. The V and J genes are TRBV5-4 and TRBJ1-2; D unclear. The germline V and J ends were trimmed by 4 bases and 5 bases, with 12 bases remaining between them. This CDR3 has 13 amino acids. In germline, CDR1 is SGHNT, CDR2 YYREEE (reference sequence).

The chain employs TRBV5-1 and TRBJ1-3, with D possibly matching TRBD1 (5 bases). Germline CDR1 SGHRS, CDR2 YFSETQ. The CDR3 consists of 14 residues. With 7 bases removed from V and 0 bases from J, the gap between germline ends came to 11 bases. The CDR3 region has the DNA TGCGCCAGCCGTCCAGGGAACTCTGGAAACACCATATATTTT. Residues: CASRPGNSGNTIYF.

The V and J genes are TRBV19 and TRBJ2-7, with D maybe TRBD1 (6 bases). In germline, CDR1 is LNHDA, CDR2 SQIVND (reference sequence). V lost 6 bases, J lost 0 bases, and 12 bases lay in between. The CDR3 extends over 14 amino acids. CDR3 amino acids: CASRGTRDSYEQYF. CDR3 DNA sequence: TGTGCCAGTAGGGGGACACGAGACTCCTACGAGCAGTACTTC.

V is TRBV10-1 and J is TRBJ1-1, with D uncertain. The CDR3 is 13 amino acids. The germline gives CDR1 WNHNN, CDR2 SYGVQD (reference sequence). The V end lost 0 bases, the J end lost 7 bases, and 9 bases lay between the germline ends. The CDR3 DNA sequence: TGCGCCAGCAGTGAGTCTTTGACAAGTGAAGCTTTCTTT. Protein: CASSESLTSEAFF.